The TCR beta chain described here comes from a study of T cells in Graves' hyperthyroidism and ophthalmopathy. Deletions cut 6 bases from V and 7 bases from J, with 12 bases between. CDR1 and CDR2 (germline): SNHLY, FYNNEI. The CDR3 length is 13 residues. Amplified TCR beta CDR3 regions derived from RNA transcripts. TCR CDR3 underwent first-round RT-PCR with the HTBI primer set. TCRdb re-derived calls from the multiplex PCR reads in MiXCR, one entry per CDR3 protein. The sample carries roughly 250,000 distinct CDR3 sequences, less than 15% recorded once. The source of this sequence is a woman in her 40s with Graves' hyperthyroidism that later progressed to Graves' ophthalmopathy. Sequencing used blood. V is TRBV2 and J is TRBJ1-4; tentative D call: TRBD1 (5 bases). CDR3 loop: CASRNQGGEKLFF. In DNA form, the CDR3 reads TGTGCCAGCAGGAACCAGGGAGGTGAAAAACTGTTTTTT. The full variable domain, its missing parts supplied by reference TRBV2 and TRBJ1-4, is EPEVTQTPSHQVTQMGQEVILRCVPISNHLYFYWYRQILGQKVEFLVSFYNNEISEKSEIFDDQFSVERPDGSNFTLKIRSTKLEDSAMYFCASRNQGGEKLFFGSGTQLSVL.